This TCR beta chain is drawn from a study of shared clonotypes between healthy human individuals. This was a deep-level run. Some clones are missing from TCRdb's copy, which holds only in-frame ones; the method was immunoSEQ multiplex PCR. This table holds about 1.5 million clones, around 98% found once. This clone was seen just once. Its target is unknown. Points from the study as a whole: Non-shared clonotypes had lower generation probabilities than those shared by all four donors. Sequencing of the sorted subsets was shown by rarefaction to be incomplete despite large depth. Across subsets, estimated richness was generally greater for naive than for memory populations.

CDR3 length: 16 residues. The V and J ends lost 1 base and 8 bases respectively, with 18 bases between them. Germline V CDR1 and CDR2: SGHDT, YYEEEE. This clonotype was obtained from a man younger than 40 in good health. The V call is TRBV5-6, the J call TRBJ2-2; D possibly matches TRBD1 or TRBD2 (5 bases each). The specimen was naive CD4+ T cells sorted from blood. Subset: CD45RA+ positively selected. CDR3 sequence reads: CASSLSQRGVWGELFF. CDR3 bases: TGTGCCAGCAGCTTGTCCCAGAGAGGGGTTTGGGGGGAGCTGTTTTTT.